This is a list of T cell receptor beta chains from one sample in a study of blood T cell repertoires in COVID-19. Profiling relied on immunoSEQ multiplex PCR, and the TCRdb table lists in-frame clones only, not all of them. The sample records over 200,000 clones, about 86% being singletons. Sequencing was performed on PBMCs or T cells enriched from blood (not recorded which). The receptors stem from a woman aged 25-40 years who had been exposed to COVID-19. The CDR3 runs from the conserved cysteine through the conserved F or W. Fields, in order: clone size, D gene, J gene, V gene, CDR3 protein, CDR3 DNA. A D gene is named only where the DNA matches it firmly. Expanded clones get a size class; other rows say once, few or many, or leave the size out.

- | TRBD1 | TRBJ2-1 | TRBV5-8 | CASGTGTGYNEQFF | TGTGCCAGCGGAACCGGGACAGGTTACAATGAGCAGTTCTTC
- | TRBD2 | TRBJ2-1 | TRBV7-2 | CASTGLAGGPGNEQFF | TGTGCCAGCACCGGACTAGCGGGGGGGCCGGGCAATGAGCAGTTCTTC
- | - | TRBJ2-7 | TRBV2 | CASIPPPYEQYF | TGTGCCAGCATCCCCCCTCCCTACGAGCAGTACTTC
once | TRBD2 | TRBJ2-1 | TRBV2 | CASSEASGTRLNEQFF | TGTGCCAGCAGTGAGGCTAGCGGGACCCGATTAAATGAGCAGTTCTTC
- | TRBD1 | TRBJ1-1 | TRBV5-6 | CASSVTGGAGTEAFF | TGTGCCAGCAGCGTAACAGGGGGCGCGGGCACTGAAGCTTTCTTT
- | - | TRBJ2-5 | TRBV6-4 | CASSDSGQNQETQYF | TGTGCCAGCAGTGACTCCGGACAGAACCAAGAGACCCAGTACTTC
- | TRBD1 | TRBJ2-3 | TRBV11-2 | CASSLGQGLRDTQYF | TGTGCCAGCAGCTTAGGACAGGGTTTGCGAGATACGCAGTATTTT
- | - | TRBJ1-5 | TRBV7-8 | CASGHGNQPQHF | TGTGCCAGCGGGCACGGCAATCAGCCCCAGCATTTT
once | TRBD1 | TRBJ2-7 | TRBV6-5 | CASSPGTGFAYEQYF | TGTGCCAGCAGTCCCGGGACAGGGTTCGCCTACGAGCAGTACTTC
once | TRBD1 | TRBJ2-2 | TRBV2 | CASRAGTGLTGELFF | TGTGCCAGCAGGGCCGGGACAGGACTCACCGGGGAGCTGTTTTTT
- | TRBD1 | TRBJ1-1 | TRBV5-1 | CASSLGPQGGTEAFF | TGCGCCAGCAGCTTGGGGCCCCAGGGGGGCACTGAAGCTTTCTTT
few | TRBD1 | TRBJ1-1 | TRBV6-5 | CASSRDREGTEAFF | TGTGCCAGCAGTCGGGACAGGGAGGGCACTGAAGCTTTCTTT
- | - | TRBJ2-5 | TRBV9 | CASSAAASGHAETQYF | TGTGCCAGCAGCGCGGCAGCATCGGGACACGCGGAGACCCAGTACTTC
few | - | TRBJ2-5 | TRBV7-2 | CASSLFTVQETQYF | TGTGCCAGCAGCTTATTTACAGTCCAAGAGACCCAGTACTTC
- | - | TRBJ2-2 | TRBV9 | CASSVGSRVTGELFF | TGTGCCAGCAGCGTAGGCAGCAGGGTCACCGGGGAGCTGTTTTTT
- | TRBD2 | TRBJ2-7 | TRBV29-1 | CSVDRTSGGGEQYF | TGCAGCGTTGATAGGACTAGCGGGGGGGGCGAGCAGTACTTC
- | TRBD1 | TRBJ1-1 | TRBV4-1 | CASSQADRGNTEAFF | TGCGCCAGCAGCCAAGCCGACAGGGGGAACACTGAAGCTTTCTTT
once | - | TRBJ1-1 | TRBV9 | CASSATGMNTEAFF | TGTGCCAGCAGCGCAACAGGGATGAACACTGAAGCTTTCTTT
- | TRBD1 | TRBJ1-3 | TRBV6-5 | CASRGTDDSGNTIYF | TGTGCCAGCAGGGGGACAGATGACTCTGGAAACACCATATATTTT
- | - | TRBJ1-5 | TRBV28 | CASSSWTRGISQPQHF | TGTGCCAGCAGTTCCTGGACAAGGGGAATATCTCAGCCCCAGCATTTT
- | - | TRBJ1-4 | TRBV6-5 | CASRREPGTNEKLFF | TGTGCCAGCCGTAGGGAGCCAGGCACTAATGAAAAACTGTTTTTT
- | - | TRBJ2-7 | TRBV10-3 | CATEKDLNNEQYF | TGTGCCACGGAAAAGGACTTGAATAACGAGCAGTACTTC
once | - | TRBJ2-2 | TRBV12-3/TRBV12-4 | CASSGGTGELFF | TGTGCCAGCAGCGGGGGAACCGGGGAGCTGTTTTTT
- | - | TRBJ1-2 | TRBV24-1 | CATSDPGYGYTF | TGTGCCACCAGTGACCCCGGGTATGGCTACACCTTC
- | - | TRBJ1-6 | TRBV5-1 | CASSLGQDNSPLHF | TGCGCCAGCAGCTTGGGACAGGATAATTCACCCCTCCACTTT
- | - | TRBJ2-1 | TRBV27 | CASSSWGQGEQFF | TGTGCCAGCAGTTCTTGGGGGCAGGGTGAGCAGTTCTTC
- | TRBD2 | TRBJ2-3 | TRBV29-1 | CSVESSGGAWDTQYF | TGCAGCGTTGAAAGTAGCGGGGGGGCCTGGGATACGCAGTATTTT
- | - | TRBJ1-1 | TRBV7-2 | CASSLAQVTEAFF | TGTGCCAGCAGCTTAGCCCAGGTAACTGAAGCTTTCTTT
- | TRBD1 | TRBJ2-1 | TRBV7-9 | CASSLTGQVYNEQFF | TGTGCCAGCAGCTTAACGGGACAGGTCTACAATGAGCAGTTCTTC
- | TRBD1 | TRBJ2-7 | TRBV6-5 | CASTLGQGTYEQYF | TGTGCCAGCACCCTAGGACAGGGAACCTACGAGCAGTACTTC
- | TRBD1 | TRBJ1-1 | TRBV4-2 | CASSPRTGEAFF | TGTGCCAGCAGCCCGCGGACAGGGGAAGCTTTCTTT
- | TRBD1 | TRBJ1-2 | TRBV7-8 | CASSPRDRGENGYTF | TGTGCCAGCAGCCCGAGGGACAGGGGTGAAAATGGCTACACCTTC
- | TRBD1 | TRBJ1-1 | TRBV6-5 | CASSYPGQGWTEAFF | TGTGCCAGCAGTTACCCCGGACAGGGATGGACTGAAGCTTTCTTT
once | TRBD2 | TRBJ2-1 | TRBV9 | CASSVGGGAKNEQFF | TGTGCCAGCAGCGTAGGCGGGGGGGCAAAGAATGAGCAGTTCTTC
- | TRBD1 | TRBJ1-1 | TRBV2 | CASKGAGLNTEAFF | TGTGCCAGCAAGGGGGCAGGGTTGAACACTGAAGCTTTCTTT
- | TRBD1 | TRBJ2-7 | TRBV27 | CASSQGAGFYEQYF | TGTGCCAGCAGTCAGGGGGCGGGCTTCTACGAGCAGTACTTC
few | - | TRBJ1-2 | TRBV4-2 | CASKTSNYYGYTF | TGTGCCAGCAAGACAAGTAACTACTATGGCTACACCTTC
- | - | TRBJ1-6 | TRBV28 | CASSLPTGTSPLHF | TGTGCCAGCAGCCTCCCCACAGGGACTTCACCCCTCCACTTT
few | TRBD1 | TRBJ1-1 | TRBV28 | CASSLWGQGRSGTEAFF | TGTGCCAGCAGTTTATGGGGACAGGGAAGGTCGGGCACTGAAGCTTTCTTT
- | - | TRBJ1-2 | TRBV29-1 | CSVEDNRAYGYTF | TGCAGCGTTGAAGATAACAGGGCGTATGGCTACACCTTC
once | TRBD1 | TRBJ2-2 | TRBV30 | CAWRTGPNTGELFF | TGTGCCTGGAGGACAGGGCCGAACACCGGGGAGCTGTTTTTT
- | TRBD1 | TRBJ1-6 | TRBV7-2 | CASSARIPGQGHSPLHF | TGTGCCAGCAGCGCTAGAATCCCGGGACAGGGTCATTCACCCCTCCACTTT
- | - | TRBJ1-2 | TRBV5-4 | CASSLEAANYGYTF | TGTGCCAGCAGCTTGGAGGCGGCAAACTATGGCTACACCTTC
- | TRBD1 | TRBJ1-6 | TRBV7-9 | CASSPRQGGIGSPLHF | TGTGCCAGCAGCCCGAGACAGGGGGGGATAGGATCACCCCTCCACTTT
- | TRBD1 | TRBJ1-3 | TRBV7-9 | CASSFGQGPGNTIYF | TGTGCCAGCAGCTTCGGACAGGGTCCTGGAAACACCATATATTTT
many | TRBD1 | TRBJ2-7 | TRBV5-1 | CASSLYGTGGNEQYF | TGCGCCAGCAGCTTGTACGGGACAGGGGGCAACGAGCAGTACTTC
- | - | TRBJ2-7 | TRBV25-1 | CASRGSGYEQYF | TGTGCCAGCAGGGGGAGCGGCTACGAGCAGTACTTC
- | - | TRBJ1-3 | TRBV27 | CASSPGVLGNTIYF | TGTGCCAGCAGTCCAGGGGTTCTAGGAAACACCATATATTTT
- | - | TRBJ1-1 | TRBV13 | CASSLGPGENTEAFF | TGTGCCAGCAGCTTAGGCCCAGGGGAGAACACTGAAGCTTTCTTT
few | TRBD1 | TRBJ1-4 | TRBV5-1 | CASSLQGAVGEKLFF | TGCGCCAGCAGCCTACAGGGGGCAGTAGGCGAAAAACTGTTTTTT
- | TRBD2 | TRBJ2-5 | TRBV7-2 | CASSLLGLAGGPFETQYF | TGTGCCAGCAGCTTATTAGGACTAGCGGGGGGGCCTTTCGAGACCCAGTACTTC
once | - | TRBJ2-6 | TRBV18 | CASSPFANQGGGANVLTF | TGTGCCAGCTCACCATTCGCGAACCAGGGTGGAGGGGCCAACGTCCTGACTTTC
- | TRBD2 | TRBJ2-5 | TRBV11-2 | CASSSKAGGQETQYF | TGTGCCAGCAGCTCGAAAGCGGGGGGACAAGAGACCCAGTACTTC
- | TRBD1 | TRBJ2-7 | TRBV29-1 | CSTSGTGSYEQYF | TGCAGCACCTCCGGGACAGGGTCCTACGAGCAGTACTTC
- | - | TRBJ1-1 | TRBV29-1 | CSVVPGLTVNTEAFF | TGCAGCGTTGTACCGGGACTCACGGTGAACACTGAAGCTTTCTTT
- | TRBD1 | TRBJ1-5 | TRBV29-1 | CSEKDRQSSNQPQHF | TGCAGCGAGAAGGACAGGCAAAGCAGCAATCAGCCCCAGCATTTT